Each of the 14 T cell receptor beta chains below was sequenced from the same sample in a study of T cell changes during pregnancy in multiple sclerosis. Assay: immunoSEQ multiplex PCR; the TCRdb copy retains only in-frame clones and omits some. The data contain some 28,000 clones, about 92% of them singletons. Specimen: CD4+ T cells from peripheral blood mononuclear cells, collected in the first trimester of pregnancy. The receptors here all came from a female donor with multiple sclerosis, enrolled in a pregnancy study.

The CDR3 DNA reads TGTGCCAGCAGCCCTAGATGGGGGTCGGGAGGTGGCTACACCTTC. The encoded protein is CASSPRWGSGGGYTF. The rearrangement uses TRBV11-2 and TRBJ1-2, with D possibly TRBD1 on 5 matching bases. Germline values: CDR1 SGHAT, CDR2 FQNNGV. The V gene lost 5 bases and the J gene lost 7 bases, with 20 bases spanning the gap. There are 15 residues in the CDR3.

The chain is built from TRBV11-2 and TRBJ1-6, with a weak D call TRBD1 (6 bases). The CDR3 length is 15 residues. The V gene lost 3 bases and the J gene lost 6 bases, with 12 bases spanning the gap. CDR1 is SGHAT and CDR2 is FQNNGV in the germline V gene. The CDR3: CASSFSIGGNSPLHF. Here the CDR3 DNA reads TGTGCCAGCAGCTTCTCAATAGGGGGTAATTCACCCCTCCACTTT.

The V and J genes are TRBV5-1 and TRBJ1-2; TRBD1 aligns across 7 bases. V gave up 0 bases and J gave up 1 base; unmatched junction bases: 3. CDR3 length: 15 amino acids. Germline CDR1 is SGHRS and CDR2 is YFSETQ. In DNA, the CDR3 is TGCGCCAGCAGCTTGGGACAGGGAGGTAACTATGGCTACACCTTC. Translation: CASSLGQGGNYGYTF.

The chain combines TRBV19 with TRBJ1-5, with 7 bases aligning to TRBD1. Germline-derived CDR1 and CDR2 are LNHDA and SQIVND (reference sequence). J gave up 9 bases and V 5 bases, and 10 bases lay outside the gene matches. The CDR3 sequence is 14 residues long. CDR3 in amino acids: CASSVRDSPRPQHF. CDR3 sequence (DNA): TGTGCCAGTAGTGTTCGGGACAGCCCCAGGCCCCAGCATTTT.

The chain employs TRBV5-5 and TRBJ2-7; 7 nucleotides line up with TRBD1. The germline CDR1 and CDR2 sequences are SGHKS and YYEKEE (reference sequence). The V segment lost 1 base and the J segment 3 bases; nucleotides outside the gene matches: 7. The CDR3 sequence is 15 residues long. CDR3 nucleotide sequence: TGTGCCAGCAGCTTGAGAGCAGGGGGTCGCTACGAGCAGTACTTC. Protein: CASSLRAGGRYEQYF.

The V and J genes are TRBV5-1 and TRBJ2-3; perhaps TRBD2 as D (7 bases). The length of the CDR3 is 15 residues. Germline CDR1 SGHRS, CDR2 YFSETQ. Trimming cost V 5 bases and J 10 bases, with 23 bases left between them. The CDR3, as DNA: TGCGCCAGCAGGCCCGGGGGCGCACTAGCGATCGCGCAGTATTTT. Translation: CASRPGGALAIAQYF.

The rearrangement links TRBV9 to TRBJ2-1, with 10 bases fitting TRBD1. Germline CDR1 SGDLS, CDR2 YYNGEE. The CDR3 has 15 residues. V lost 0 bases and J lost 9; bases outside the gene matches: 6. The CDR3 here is CASSVAGTGAAEQFF. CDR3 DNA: TGTGCCAGCAGCGTAGCTGGGACAGGGGCGGCTGAGCAGTTCTTC. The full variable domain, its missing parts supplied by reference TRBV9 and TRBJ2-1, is DSGVTQTPKHLITATGQRVTLRCSPRSGDLSVYWYQQSLDQGLQFLIQYYNGEERAKGNILERFSAQQFPDLHSELNLSSLELGDSALYFCASSVAGTGAAEQFFGPGTRLTVL.

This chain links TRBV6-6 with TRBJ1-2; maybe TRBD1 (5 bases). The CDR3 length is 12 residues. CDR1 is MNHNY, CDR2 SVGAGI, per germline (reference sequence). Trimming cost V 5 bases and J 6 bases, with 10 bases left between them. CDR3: CASSKQGDGYTF. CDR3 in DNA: TGTGCCAGCAGTAAGCAGGGTGATGGCTACACCTTC.

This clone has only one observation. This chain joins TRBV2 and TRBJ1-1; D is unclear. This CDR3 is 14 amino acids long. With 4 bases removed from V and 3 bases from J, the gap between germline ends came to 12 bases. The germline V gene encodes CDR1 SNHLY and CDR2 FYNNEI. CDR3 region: CASSVGEGDTEAFF. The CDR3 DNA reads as TGTGCCAGCAGTGTAGGAGAGGGCGACACTGAAGCTTTCTTT.

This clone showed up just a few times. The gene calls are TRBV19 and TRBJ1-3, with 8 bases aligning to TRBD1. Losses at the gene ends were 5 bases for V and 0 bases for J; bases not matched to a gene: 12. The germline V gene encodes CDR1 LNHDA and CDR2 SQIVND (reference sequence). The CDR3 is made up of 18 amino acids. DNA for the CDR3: TGTGCCAGTAGTCTCCGTCCCGGGACAGGAATCTCTGGAAACACCATATATTTT. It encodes CASSLRPGTGISGNTIYF.

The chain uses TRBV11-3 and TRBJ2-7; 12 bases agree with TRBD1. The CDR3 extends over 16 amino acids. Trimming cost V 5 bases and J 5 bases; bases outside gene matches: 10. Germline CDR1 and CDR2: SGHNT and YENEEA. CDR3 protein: CASSQGVGTGGNEQYF. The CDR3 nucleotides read TGTGCCAGCAGCCAGGGTGTTGGGACAGGGGGCAACGAGCAGTACTTC.

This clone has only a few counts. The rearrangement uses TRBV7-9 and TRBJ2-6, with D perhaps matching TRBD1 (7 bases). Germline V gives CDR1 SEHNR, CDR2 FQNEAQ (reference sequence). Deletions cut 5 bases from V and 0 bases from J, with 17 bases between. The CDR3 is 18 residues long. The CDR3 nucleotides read TGTGCCAGCAGCCTTTGGACAGGACTAACCTCTGGGGCCAACGTCCTGACTTTC. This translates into CASSLWTGLTSGANVLTF.

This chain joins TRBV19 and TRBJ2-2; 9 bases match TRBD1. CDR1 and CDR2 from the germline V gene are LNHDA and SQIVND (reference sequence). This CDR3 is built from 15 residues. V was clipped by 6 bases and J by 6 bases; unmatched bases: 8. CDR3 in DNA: TGTGCCAGTAGGGAGGGACAGGGTTATGCCGGGGAGCTGTTTTTT. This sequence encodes CASREGQGYAGELFF.

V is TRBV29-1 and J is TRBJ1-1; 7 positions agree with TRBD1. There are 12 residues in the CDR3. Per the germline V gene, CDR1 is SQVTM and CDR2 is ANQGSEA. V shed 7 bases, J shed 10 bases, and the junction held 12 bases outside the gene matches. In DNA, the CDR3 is TGCAGCGGATCAATAGGGGGCTCGGGAGCTTTCTTT. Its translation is CSGSIGGSGAFF.